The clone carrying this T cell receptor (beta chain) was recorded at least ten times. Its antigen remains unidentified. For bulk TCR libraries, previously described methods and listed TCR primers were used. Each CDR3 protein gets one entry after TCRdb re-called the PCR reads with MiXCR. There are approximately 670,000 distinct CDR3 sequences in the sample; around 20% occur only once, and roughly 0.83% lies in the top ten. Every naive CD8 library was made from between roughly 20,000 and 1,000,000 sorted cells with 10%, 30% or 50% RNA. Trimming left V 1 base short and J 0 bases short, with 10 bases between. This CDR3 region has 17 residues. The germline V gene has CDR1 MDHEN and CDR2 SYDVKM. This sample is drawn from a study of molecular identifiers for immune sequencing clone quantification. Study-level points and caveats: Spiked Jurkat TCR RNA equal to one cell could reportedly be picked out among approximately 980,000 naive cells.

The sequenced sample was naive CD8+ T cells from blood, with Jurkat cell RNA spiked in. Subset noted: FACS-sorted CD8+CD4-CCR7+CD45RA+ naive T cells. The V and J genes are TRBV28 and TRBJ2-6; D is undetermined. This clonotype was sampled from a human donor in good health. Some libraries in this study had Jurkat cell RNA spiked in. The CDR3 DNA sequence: TGTGCCAGCAGTTTATTGCCGTTTGGCTCTGGGGCCAACGTCCTGACTTTC. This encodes CASSLLPFGSGANVLTF.